A selection of T cell receptor beta chains follows, all from one sample in a study of post-analysis software for immune sequencing data. One entry per CDR3 protein, called by TCRdb with MiXCR from the PCR reads. The sample has around 770,000 distinct CDR3 sequences; more than 45% are singletons. Source material: blood. The receptors here all came from a girl aged 5-17 years with multiple sclerosis. Each CDR3 is given with its conserved first and last residue. D genes are given only for firm matches. Clone size, where shown, is once, few, many, or a class for clones that have expanded.

abundance: -
d_gene: -
v_gene: TRBV2
j_gene: TRBJ1-2
CDR3nt: TGTGCCAGCAGTGGGGCCACTCAGGGGAACTATGGCTACACCTTC
CDR3aa: CASSGATQGNYGYTF

abundance: few
d_gene: TRBD1
v_gene: TRBV7-2
j_gene: TRBJ1-1
CDR3nt: TGTGCCAGCAGCATTACCCGGGACAGTGAAGCTTTCTTT
CDR3aa: CASSITRDSEAFF

abundance: -
d_gene: TRBD2
v_gene: TRBV7-8
j_gene: TRBJ2-3
CDR3nt: TGTGCCAGCAGCTTGCCACTAGCGGGAGGCCGGTCCGAGTATTTT
CDR3aa: CASSLPLAGGRSEYF

abundance: few
d_gene: -
v_gene: TRBV20-1
j_gene: TRBJ2-3
CDR3nt: TGCAGTGCTACCCTTCTGGTGGGGGATACGCAGTATTTT
CDR3aa: CSATLLVGDTQYF

abundance: many
d_gene: -
v_gene: TRBV28
j_gene: TRBJ1-1
CDR3nt: TGTGCCAGCAGTCCCGGGACGAACACTGAAGCTTTCTTT
CDR3aa: CASSPGTNTEAFF

abundance: -
d_gene: TRBD2
v_gene: TRBV29-1
j_gene: TRBJ2-1
CDR3nt: TGCAGCGTTGAAGTAGCTAGCGGGTCCTCCTACAATGAGCAGTTCTTC
CDR3aa: CSVEVASGSSYNEQFF

abundance: -
d_gene: TRBD2
v_gene: TRBV9
j_gene: TRBJ2-1
CDR3nt: TGTGCCAGCAGCGGACTAGCGGGAGGGTCCCACAATGAGCAGTTCTTC
CDR3aa: CASSGLAGGSHNEQFF

abundance: -
d_gene: -
v_gene: TRBV27
j_gene: TRBJ2-7
CDR3nt: TGTGCCAGCAGTTCGGGGAGGTTTGGGGGCGAGCAGTACTTC
CDR3aa: CASSSGRFGGEQYF

abundance: -
d_gene: -
v_gene: TRBV10-3
j_gene: TRBJ2-7
CDR3nt: TGTGCCATCAGTGATCTAGTGTGGGAGCAGTACTTC
CDR3aa: CAISDLVWEQYF

abundance: -
d_gene: -
v_gene: TRBV12-3/TRBV12-4
j_gene: TRBJ1-2
CDR3nt: TGTGCCAGCAGTGTTGTCCCATCGGGTGGCTACACCTTC
CDR3aa: CASSVVPSGGYTF

abundance: -
d_gene: -
v_gene: TRBV5-6
j_gene: TRBJ1-2
CDR3nt: TGTGCCAGCAGCTTCTCGTCCGGGTACCCCCACTATGGCTACACCTTC
CDR3aa: CASSFSSGYPHYGYTF

abundance: few
d_gene: TRBD2
v_gene: TRBV4-2
j_gene: TRBJ2-3
CDR3nt: TGTGCCAGCAGCCACGGGCTAGCGGCAGATACGCAGTATTTT
CDR3aa: CASSHGLAADTQYF

abundance: few
d_gene: TRBD2
v_gene: TRBV7-3
j_gene: TRBJ2-3
CDR3nt: TGTGCCAGCAGCCCAGGACTAGTTGGAACAGATACGCAGTATTTT
CDR3aa: CASSPGLVGTDTQYF

abundance: -
d_gene: TRBD2
v_gene: TRBV29-1
j_gene: TRBJ2-1
CDR3nt: TGCAGCGTAACCAGGACTAGCGGGAATGAGCAGTTCTTC
CDR3aa: CSVTRTSGNEQFF

abundance: -
d_gene: -
v_gene: TRBV5-1
j_gene: TRBJ2-7
CDR3nt: TGCGCCAGCAGCTTGGTTTCAGGGCCTACCTACGAGCAGTACTTC
CDR3aa: CASSLVSGPTYEQYF

abundance: few
d_gene: TRBD1
v_gene: TRBV12-3/TRBV12-4
j_gene: TRBJ1-2
CDR3nt: TGTGCCAGCACCCGGACAGGTCCCTCGGGAGGCTACACCTTC
CDR3aa: CASTRTGPSGGYTF